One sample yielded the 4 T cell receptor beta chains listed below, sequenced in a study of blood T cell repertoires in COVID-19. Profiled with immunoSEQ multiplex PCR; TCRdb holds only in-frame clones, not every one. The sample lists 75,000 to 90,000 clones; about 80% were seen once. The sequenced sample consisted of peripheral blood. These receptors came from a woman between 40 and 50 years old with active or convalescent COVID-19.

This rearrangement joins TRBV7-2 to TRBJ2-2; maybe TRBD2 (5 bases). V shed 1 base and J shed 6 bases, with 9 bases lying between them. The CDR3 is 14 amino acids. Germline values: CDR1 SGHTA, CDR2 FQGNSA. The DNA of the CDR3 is TGTGCCAGCAGCTTAGTGGTGGGAGCCGGGGAGCTGTTTTTT. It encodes CASSLVVGAGELFF.

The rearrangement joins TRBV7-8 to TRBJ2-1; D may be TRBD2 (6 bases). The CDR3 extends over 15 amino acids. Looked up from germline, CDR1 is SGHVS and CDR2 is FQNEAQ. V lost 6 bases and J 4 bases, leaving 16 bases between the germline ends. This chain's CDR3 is CASRRRGAPYNEQFF. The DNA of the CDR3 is TGTGCCAGCAGGAGGAGGGGAGCCCCTTACAATGAGCAGTTCTTC.

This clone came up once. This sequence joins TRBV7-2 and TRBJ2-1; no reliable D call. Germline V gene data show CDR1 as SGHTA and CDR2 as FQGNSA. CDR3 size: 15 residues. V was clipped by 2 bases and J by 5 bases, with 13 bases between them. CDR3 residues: CASSLSQATHNEQFF. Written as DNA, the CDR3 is TGTGCCAGCAGCTTATCCCAGGCAACGCACAATGAGCAGTTCTTC.

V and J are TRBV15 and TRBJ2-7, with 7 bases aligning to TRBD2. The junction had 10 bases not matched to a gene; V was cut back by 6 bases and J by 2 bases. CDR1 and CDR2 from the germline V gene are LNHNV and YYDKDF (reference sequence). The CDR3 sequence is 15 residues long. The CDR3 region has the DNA TGTGCCACCAGGAACGGCGGGAGAGCTACCTACGAGCAGTACTTC. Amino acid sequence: CATRNGGRATYEQYF. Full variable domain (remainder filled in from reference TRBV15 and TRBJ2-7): DAMVIQNPRYQVTQFGKPVTLSCSQTLNHNVMYWYQQKSSQAPKLLFHYYDKDFNNEADTPDNFQSRRPNTSFCFLDIRSPGLGDTAMYLCATRNGGRATYEQYFGPGTRLTVT.